This T cell receptor (beta chain) emerged from a study of CD8+ T cells in alopecia areata. Study-level points and caveats: Tofacitinib significantly reduced both scalp clonality and expanded CD8+ clones among the top 100. Lesional scalp displayed greater clonality than normal scalp, most notably in alopecia totalis/universalis. Scalp and blood samples kept many expanded lesional clones throughout tofacitinib. Unlike in mice, where it was clearer, TCR sharing across patients was less clear, possibly HLA-related.

TCR sequencing used cDNA made by reverse transcription of extracted RNA. Sequenced by immunoSEQ multiplex PCR; TCRdb stores in-frame clones only, minus some. The sample lists around 86,000 clones; about two thirds were seen once. Concerning this clone itself: Its specificity is not known.

V shed 5 bases and J shed 5 bases, with 17 bases lying between them. CDR1 SGHVS and CDR2 FQNEAQ come from the germline V gene. The length of the CDR3 is 15 residues. This sample's treatment: oral pan-JAK inhibitor, 5-10 mg twice daily. V and J are TRBV7-8 and TRBJ2-3; unclear D gene. The material sequenced was CD8+ T cells sorted from blood, taken at approximately week 45, from a patient treated with tofacitinib. This TCR came from a human donor with alopecia areata. CDR3 loop: CASSPRLASKDTQYF. The CDR3, as DNA: TGTGCCAGCAGCCCCAGGCTGGCTAGTAAAGATACGCAGTATTTT.